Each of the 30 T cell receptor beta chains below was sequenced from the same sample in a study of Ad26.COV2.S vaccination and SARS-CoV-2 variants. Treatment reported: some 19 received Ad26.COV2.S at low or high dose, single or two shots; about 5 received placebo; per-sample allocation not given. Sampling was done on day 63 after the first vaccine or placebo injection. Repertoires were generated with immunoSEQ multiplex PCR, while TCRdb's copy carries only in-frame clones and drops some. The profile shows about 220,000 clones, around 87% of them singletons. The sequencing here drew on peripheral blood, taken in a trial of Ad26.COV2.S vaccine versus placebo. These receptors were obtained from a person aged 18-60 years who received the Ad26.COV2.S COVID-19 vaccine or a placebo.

The CDR3 here is CASSQSGGGGPSGANVLTF. The CDR3 region has the DNA TGTGCCAGCAGCCAATCAGGAGGGGGGGGTCCCTCTGGGGCCAACGTCCTGACTTTC. This chain joins TRBV3-1 (or the pseudogene TRBV3-2) and TRBJ2-6; maybe TRBD2 (7 bases). There are 19 residues in the CDR3. Germline CDR1 LGHDT, CDR2 YNNKEL (reference sequence). V was shortened by 2 bases and J by 0 bases, with 17 bases between the two germline ends.

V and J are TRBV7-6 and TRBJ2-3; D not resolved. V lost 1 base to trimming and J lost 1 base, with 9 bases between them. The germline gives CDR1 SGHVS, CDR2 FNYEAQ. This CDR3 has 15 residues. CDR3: CASSLGSPGTDTQYF. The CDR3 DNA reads TGTGCCAGCAGCTTAGGGAGCCCCGGCACAGATACGCAGTATTTT.

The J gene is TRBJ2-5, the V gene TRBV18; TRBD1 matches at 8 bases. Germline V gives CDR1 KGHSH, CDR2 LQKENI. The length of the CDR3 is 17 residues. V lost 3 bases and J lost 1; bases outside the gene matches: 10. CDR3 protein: CASSPLAGTGVQETQYF. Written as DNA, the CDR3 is TGTGCCAGCTCACCGCTCGCCGGGACAGGCGTCCAAGAGACCCAGTACTTC.

The CDR3 nucleotides read TGCGCCAGCAGCTCCCCCCGAGGGGAGACCCAGTACTTC. It is translated as CASSSPRGETQYF. V and J are TRBV5-1 and TRBJ2-5; weak D call: TRBD2 (5 bases). Germline V gene data show CDR1 as SGHRS and CDR2 as YFSETQ. Between the trimmed V and J ends, which lost 3 bases and 5 bases, there was a span of 11 bases. The CDR3 runs 13 residues.

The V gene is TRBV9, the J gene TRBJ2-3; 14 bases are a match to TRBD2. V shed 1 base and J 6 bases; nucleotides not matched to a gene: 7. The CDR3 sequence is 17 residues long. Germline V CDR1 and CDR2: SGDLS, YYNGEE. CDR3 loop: CASSVQGLAGAGDTQYF. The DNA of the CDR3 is TGTGCCAGCAGCGTACAGGGACTAGCGGGAGCAGGGGATACGCAGTATTTT.

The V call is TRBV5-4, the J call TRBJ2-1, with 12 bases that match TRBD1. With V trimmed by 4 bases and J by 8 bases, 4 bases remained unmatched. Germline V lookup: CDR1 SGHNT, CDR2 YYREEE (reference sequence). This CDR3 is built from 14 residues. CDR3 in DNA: TGTGCCAGCAGCCCGGGACAGGGGGCTTATGAGCAGTTCTTC. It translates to CASSPGQGAYEQFF. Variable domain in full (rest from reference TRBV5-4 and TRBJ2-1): ETGVTQSPTHLIKTRGQQVTLRCSSQSGHNTVSWYQQALGQGPQFIFQYYREEENGRGNFPPRFSGLQFPNYSSELNVNALELDDSALYLCASSPGQGAYEQFFGPGTRLTVL.

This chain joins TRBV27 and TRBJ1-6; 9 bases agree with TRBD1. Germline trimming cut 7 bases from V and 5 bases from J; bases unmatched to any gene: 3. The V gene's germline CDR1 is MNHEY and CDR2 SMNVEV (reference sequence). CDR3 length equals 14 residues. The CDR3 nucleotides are TGTGCCAGCAACAGACAGGGGGATAATTCACCCCTCCACTTT. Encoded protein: CASNRQGDNSPLHF.

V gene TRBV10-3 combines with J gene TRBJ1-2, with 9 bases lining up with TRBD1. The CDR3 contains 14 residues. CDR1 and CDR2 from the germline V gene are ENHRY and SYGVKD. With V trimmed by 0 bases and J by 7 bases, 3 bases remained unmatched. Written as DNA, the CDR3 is TGTGCCATCAGTGAGTCTGGACAGGGGTCTGGCTACACCTTC. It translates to CAISESGQGSGYTF.

Here the CDR3 reads CASSPRGRDYGYTF. The CDR3 nucleotides read TGTGCCAGCAGTCCGCGGGGAAGGGACTATGGCTACACCTTC. The chain employs TRBV28 and TRBJ1-2; D is ambiguous. Germline V gene lookup returns CDR1 MDHEN and CDR2 SYDVKM. The CDR3 totals 14 residues. Deletions cut 5 bases from V and 3 bases from J, with 13 bases between.

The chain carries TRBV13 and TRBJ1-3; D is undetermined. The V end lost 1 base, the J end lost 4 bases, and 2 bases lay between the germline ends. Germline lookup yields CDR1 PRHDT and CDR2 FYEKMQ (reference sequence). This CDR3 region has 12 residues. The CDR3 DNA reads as TGTGCCAGCAGCTTAGTGGGAAACACCATATATTTT. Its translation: CASSLVGNTIYF.

CDR3 DNA: TGTGCCAGCAGTGAGAACGGAATCTACGAGCAGTACTTC. Its translation is CASSENGIYEQYF. This chain uses TRBV6-1 with TRBJ2-7, with D hard to call. CDR1 is MNHNS and CDR2 is SASEGT in the germline V gene. The CDR3 loop spans 13 amino acids. Between the trimmed V and J ends, which lost 3 bases and 3 bases, there was a span of 9 bases.

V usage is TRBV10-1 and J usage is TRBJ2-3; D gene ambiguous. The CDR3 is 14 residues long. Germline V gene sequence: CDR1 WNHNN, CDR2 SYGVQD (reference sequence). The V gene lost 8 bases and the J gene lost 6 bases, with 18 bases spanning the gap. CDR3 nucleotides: TGCGCCAGCTCCCCCCTTGGACCCGGGGATACGCAGTATTTT. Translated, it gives CASSPLGPGDTQYF.

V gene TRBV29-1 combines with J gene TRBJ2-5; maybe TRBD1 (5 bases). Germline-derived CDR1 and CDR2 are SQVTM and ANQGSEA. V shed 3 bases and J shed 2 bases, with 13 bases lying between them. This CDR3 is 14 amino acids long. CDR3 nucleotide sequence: TGCAGCGTTGATCGGGCAGGGTCGCAAGAGACCCAGTACTTC. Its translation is CSVDRAGSQETQYF.

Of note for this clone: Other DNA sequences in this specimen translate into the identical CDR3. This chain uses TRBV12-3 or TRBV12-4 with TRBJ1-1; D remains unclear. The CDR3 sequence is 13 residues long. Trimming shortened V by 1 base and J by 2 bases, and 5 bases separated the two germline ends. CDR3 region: CASSLGGNTEAFF. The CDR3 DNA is TGTGCCAGCAGTTTAGGGGGAAACACTGAAGCTTTCTTT.

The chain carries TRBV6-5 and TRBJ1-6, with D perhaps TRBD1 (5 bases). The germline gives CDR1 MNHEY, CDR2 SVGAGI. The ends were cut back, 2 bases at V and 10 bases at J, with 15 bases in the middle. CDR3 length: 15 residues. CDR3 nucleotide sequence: TGTGCCAGCAGTTACGGTCGGGGCCTTCACTCACCCCTCCACTTT. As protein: CASSYGRGLHSPLHF.

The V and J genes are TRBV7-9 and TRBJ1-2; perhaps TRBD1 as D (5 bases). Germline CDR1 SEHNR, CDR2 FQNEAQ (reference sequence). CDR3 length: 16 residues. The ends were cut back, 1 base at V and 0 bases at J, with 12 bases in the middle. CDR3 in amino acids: CASSLDSGIANYGYTF. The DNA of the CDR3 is TGTGCCAGCAGCTTAGATTCAGGGATAGCTAACTATGGCTACACCTTC.

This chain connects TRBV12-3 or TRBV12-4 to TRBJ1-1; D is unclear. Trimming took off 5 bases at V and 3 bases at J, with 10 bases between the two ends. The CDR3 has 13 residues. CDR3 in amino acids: CASSPPPYTEAFF. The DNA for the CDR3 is TGTGCCAGCAGTCCACCTCCTTACACTGAAGCTTTCTTT.

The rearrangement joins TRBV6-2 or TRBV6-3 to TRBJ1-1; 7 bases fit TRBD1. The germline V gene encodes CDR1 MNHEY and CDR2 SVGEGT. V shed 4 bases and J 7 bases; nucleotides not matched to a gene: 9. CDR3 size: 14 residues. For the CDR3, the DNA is TGTGCCAGCAGTTTAGACAGGGCCAAACTTGAAGCTTTCTTT. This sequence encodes CASSLDRAKLEAFF.

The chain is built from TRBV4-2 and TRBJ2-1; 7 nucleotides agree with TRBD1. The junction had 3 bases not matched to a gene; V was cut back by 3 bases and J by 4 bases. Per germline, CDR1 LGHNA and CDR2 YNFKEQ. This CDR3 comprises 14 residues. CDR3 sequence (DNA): TGTGCCAGCAGCCAGACAGGGCAGTACAATGAGCAGTTCTTC. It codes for CASSQTGQYNEQFF.

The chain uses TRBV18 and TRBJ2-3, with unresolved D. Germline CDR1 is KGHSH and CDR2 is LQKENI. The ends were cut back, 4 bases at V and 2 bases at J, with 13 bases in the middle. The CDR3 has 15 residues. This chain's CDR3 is CASSLQPDVTDTQYF. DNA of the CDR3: TGTGCCAGCTCACTACAACCGGACGTCACAGATACGCAGTATTTT.

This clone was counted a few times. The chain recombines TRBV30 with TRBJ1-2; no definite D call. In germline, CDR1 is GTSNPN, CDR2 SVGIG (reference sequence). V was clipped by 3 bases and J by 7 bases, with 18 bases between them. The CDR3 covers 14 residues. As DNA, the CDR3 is TGTGCCTGGAGCCGGACGGATACATCCGCTGGCTACACCTTC. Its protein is CAWSRTDTSAGYTF. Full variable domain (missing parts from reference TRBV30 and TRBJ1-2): SQTIHQWPATLVQPVGSPLSLECTVEGTSNPNLYWYRQAAGRGLQLLFYSVGIGQISSEVPQNLSASRPQDRQFILSSKKLLLSDSGFYLCAWSRTDTSAGYTFGSGTRLTVV.

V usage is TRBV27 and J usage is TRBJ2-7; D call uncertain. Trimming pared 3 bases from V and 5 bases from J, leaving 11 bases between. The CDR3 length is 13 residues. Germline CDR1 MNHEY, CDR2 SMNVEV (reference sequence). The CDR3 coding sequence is TGTGCCAGCAGTTTCGGGTGGTTCCACGAGCAGTACTTC. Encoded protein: CASSFGWFHEQYF.

CDR3: CASSQGSRQVPTF. The CDR3 nucleotides are TGTGCCAGCAGCCAGGGGTCAAGACAGGTCCCCACCTTC. The genes are TRBV3-1 (or the pseudogene TRBV3-2) and TRBJ1-2; perhaps TRBD1 as D (6 bases). The V gene lost 3 bases and the J gene lost 13 bases, with 18 bases spanning the gap. CDR1 and CDR2 (germline): LGHDT, YNNKEL (reference sequence). CDR3 length: 13 amino acids.

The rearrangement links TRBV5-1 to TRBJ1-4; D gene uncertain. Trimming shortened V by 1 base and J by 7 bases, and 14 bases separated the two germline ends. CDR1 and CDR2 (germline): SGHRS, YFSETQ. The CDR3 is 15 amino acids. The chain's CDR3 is CASSLWALGSEKLFF. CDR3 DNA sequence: TGCGCCAGCAGCTTGTGGGCCCTCGGCTCTGAAAAACTGTTTTTT.

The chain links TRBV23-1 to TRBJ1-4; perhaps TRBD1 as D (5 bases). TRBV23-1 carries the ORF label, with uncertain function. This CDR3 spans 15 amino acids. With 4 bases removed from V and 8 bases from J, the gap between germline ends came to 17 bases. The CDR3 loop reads CASSPRQCSREKLFF. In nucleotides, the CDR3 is TGCGCCAGCAGTCCCCGACAGTGTAGTCGCGAAAAACTGTTTTTT.

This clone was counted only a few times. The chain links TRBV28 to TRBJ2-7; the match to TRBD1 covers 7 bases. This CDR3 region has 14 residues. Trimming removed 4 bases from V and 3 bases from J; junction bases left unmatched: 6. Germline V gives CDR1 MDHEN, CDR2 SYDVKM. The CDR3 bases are TGTGCCAGCAGTTCCGGGACAGTGGTCTACGAGCAGTACTTC. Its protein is CASSSGTVVYEQYF.

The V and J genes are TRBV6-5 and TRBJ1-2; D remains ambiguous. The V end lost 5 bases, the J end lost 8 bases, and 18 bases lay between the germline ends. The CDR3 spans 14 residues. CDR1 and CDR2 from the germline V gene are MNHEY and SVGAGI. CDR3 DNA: TGTGCCAGCAGTACTATTCCCGATATCTCCGGCTACACCTTC. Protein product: CASSTIPDISGYTF.

CDR3 in DNA: TGTGCCAGCAGATTCGAGGGAAACACCATATATTTT. Amino acids: CASRFEGNTIYF. The rearrangement joins TRBV12-3 or TRBV12-4 to TRBJ1-3; D unresolved. V was cut by 6 bases and J by 4 bases, with 7 bases left in between. This CDR3 has 12 residues.

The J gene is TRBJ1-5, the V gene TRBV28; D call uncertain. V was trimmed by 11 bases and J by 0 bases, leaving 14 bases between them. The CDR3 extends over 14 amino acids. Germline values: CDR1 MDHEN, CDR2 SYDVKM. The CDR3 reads CAEGEGFSNQPQHF. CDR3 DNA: TGTGCCGAGGGTGAAGGGTTTAGCAATCAGCCCCAGCATTTT. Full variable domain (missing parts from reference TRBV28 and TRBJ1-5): DVKVTQSSRYLVKRTGEKVFLECVQDMDHENMFWYRQDPGLGLRLIYFSYDVKMKEKGDIPEGYSVSREKKERFSLILESASTNQTSMYLCAEGEGFSNQPQHFGDGTRLSIL.

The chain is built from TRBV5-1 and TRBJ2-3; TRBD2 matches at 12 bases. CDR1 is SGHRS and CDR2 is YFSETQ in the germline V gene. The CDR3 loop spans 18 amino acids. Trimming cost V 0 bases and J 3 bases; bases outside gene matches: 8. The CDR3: CASSLAASGGAGTDTQYF. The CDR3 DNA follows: TGCGCCAGCAGCTTGGCGGCTAGCGGGGGGGCAGGGACAGATACGCAGTATTTT. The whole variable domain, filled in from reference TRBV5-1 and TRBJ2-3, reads KAGVTQTPRYLIKTRGQQVTLSCSPISGHRSVSWYQQTPGQGLQFLFEYFSETQRNKGNFPGRFSGRQFSNSRSEMNVSTLELGDSALYLCASSLAASGGAGTDTQYFGPGTRLTVL.